This is a list of T cell receptor beta chains from one sample in a study of blood T cell repertoires in COVID-19. Profiled with immunoSEQ multiplex PCR; TCRdb holds only in-frame clones, not every one. The sample shows 25,000 to 35,000 clones, approximately 79% of them seen only once. Input material: peripheral blood. The receptors were gathered from an elderly man with active or convalescent COVID-19. Each CDR3 is given with its conserved first and last residue. A D gene is named only where the DNA matches it firmly. Clone size is not always given. Where it is, it says once, few, many or a class for expanded clones.

TRBV28	-	TRBJ2-7	TRBD2	TGTGCCAGTCGGAATAGCGGGGGTTCCTACGAGCAGTACTTC	CASRNSGGSYEQYF
TRBV28	-	TRBJ2-2	TRBD2	TGTGCCAGCGGGGGCGTCCCGGGACTAGCGGGACCGGGGACCGGGGAGCTGTTTTTT	CASGGVPGLAGPGTGELFF
TRBV5-5	once	TRBJ1-2	-	TGTGCCAGCAGCTTGTCACAGGGATACTATGGCTACACCTTC	CASSLSQGYYGYTF
TRBV4-2	-	TRBJ2-5	TRBD2	TGTGCCAGCAGCCACGGGGGGGGACAAGAGACCCAGTACTTC	CASSHGGGQETQYF
TRBV7-9	-	TRBJ2-3	TRBD2	TGTGCCAGCAGCTCACCACCTAGCGGGGCTAGCACAGATACGCAGTATTTT	CASSSPPSGASTDTQYF
TRBV12-3/TRBV12-4	-	TRBJ2-7	TRBD1	TGTGCCAGCACCGACCAGGGGGACTACGAGCAGTACTTC	CASTDQGDYEQYF
TRBV4-2	-	TRBJ2-3	TRBD2	TGTGCCAGCAGCCAAGGAGGAATGGGCGGGGGGCAGGATACGCAGTATTTT	CASSQGGMGGGQDTQYF
TRBV5-1	once	TRBJ1-6	-	TGCGCCAGCAGCGCTACTAGGACAGCTTCTAATTCACCCCTCCACTTT	CASSATRTASNSPLHF
TRBV16	-	TRBJ2-1	TRBD2	TGTGCCAGCAGCCATCTAGCGGGCTACAATGAGCAGTTCTTC	CASSHLAGYNEQFF
TRBV2	-	TRBJ2-7	-	TGTGCCAGCAGTCCCCCCTCGGACAGAGAAATCTACGAGCAGTACTTC	CASSPPSDREIYEQYF
TRBV5-5	-	TRBJ1-2	TRBD1	TGTGCCAGCAGAAGGACAGGGGTCGGGGGGAACTATGGCTACACCTTC	CASRRTGVGGNYGYTF
TRBV9	-	TRBJ2-1	TRBD2	TGTGCCAGCAGCTCTAGCGGGAGGCCCGAGCAGTTCTTC	CASSSSGRPEQFF
TRBV6-5	-	TRBJ1-4	-	TGTGCCAGCAGTTACGTGGGAGGTGAAAAACTGTTTTTT	CASSYVGGEKLFF
TRBV19	medium-sized	TRBJ2-7	-	TGTGCCAGTAGTATATCACCATTGCGAGGGTTGAGCGAGCAGTACTTC	CASSISPLRGLSEQYF
TRBV6-5	-	TRBJ1-2	TRBD1	TGTGCCAGCAGTTCCCCCGGGACAGGCCTGTCCTATGGCTACACCTTC	CASSSPGTGLSYGYTF
TRBV7-9	-	TRBJ1-1	TRBD1	TGTGCCAGCAGCTTATTAGGACAGGGTGAAGCTTTCTTT	CASSLLGQGEAFF
TRBV5-6	once	TRBJ2-1	TRBD1	TGTGCCAGCAGCTTGGACAGGGGCCATGAGCAGTTCTTC	CASSLDRGHEQFF
TRBV4-1	-	TRBJ2-2	TRBD2	TGCGCCAGCAGCCCCCCTAGCGGGGGGAACACCGGGGAGCTGTTTTTT	CASSPPSGGNTGELFF
TRBV2	once	TRBJ1-2	-	TGTGCCAGCAGAGACACACCAAACTATGGCTACACCTTC	CASRDTPNYGYTF
TRBV19	-	TRBJ2-7	TRBD1	TGTGCCAGTAGTCCGGGGACAGGGGGCCGCTACGAGCAGTACTTC	CASSPGTGGRYEQYF
TRBV6-5	-	TRBJ1-3	-	TGTGCCAGAGTTTCCGGTCATGGAAACACCATATATTTT	CARVSGHGNTIYF
TRBV2	medium-sized	TRBJ2-7	TRBD2	TGTGCCAGCAGACCTACTAGCGGAGTCTCCTACGAGCAGTACTTC	CASRPTSGVSYEQYF
TRBV30	-	TRBJ1-5	TRBD1	TGTGCCTGGAGTGTACTATCCCGACAGGGAAGCCAAAAGCCCCAGCATTTT	CAWSVLSRQGSQKPQHF
TRBV3-1/TRBV3-2	-	TRBJ1-3	-	TGTGCCAGCAGCCAAGTATCGGCTGGAAACACCATATATTTT	CASSQVSAGNTIYF
TRBV2	-	TRBJ1-2	TRBD1	TGTGCCAGCAAGACCGGGACAGGGGTTGGCTACACCTTC	CASKTGTGVGYTF
TRBV3-1/TRBV3-2	-	TRBJ1-5	-	TGTGCCAGCAGCCAAGCCGGGATTGGAAGCAATCAGCCCCAGCATTTT	CASSQAGIGSNQPQHF
TRBV5-1	once	TRBJ2-5	-	TGCGCCAGCAGCTCCGGCGGGGAGCCAGAGACCCAGTACTTC	CASSSGGEPETQYF
TRBV19	-	TRBJ1-5	-	TGTGCCAGTAGTATTGAGGCAGCCTATAGCAATCAGCCCCAGCATTTT	CASSIEAAYSNQPQHF
TRBV2	-	TRBJ1-1	-	TGTGCCAGCAGTGACCAGGGGAACACTGAAGCTTTCTTT	CASSDQGNTEAFF
TRBV11-3	-	TRBJ2-1	-	TGTGCCAGCAGCTTAGGGACAGAAGTCAATGAGCAGTTCTTC	CASSLGTEVNEQFF
TRBV7-3	-	TRBJ2-1	TRBD2	TGTGCCAGCAGCTTTACTAGCGGGGGGGCCTACAATGAGCAGTTCTTC	CASSFTSGGAYNEQFF
TRBV5-4	-	TRBJ1-1	-	TGTGCCAGCAGCTTGTATGGGGGGGCCACTGAAGCTTTCTTT	CASSLYGGATEAFF
TRBV3-1/TRBV3-2	-	TRBJ1-1	-	TGTGCCAGCTGCAAAAGAGACAGCCTGAACACTGAAGCTTTCTTT	CASCKRDSLNTEAFF
TRBV29-1	-	TRBJ2-5	-	TGCAGCGCCATGTACCAAGAGACCCAGTACTTC	CSAMYQETQYF
TRBV11-2	-	TRBJ2-5	-	TGTGCCAGCAGCTTAGCCGGGACCCAGTACTTC	CASSLAGTQYF
TRBV6-5	-	TRBJ2-7	TRBD1	TGTGCCAGCAGAGGGACAGGCTACGAGCAGTACTTC	CASRGTGYEQYF
TRBV28	-	TRBJ2-1	-	TGTGCCCTGGCTGCGGGGAATGAGCAGTTCTTC	CALAAGNEQFF
TRBV19	-	TRBJ1-1	TRBD1	TGTGCCAGTAGTGCCGGACAGGGTCGCGCTGAAGCTTTCTTT	CASSAGQGRAEAFF
TRBV7-2	-	TRBJ2-5	-	TGTGCCAGCAGCTTCGAAGGGGGGGCAGAGACCCAGTACTTC	CASSFEGGAETQYF
TRBV2	-	TRBJ2-3	-	TGTGCCAGCACTGGGGGGGCCCCTGTCACAGATACGCAGTATTTT	CASTGGAPVTDTQYF
TRBV5-6	-	TRBJ1-4	-	TGTGCCAGCAGCAAAATGAGCGGGGTGGCTAATGAAAAACTGTTTTTT	CASSKMSGVANEKLFF
TRBV5-1	-	TRBJ2-5	-	TGCGCCAGCAGCTCGGGGAACGAAGGGGAGACCCAGTACTTC	CASSSGNEGETQYF
TRBV27	-	TRBJ2-7	TRBD2	TGTGCCAGCTCAGCGGGGCACTCCTACGAGCAGTACTTC	CASSAGHSYEQYF
TRBV5-1	-	TRBJ1-5	-	TGCGCCAGCAGCTTGGGACTCAATAGCAATCAGCCCCAGCATTTT	CASSLGLNSNQPQHF
TRBV3-1/TRBV3-2	-	TRBJ1-1	-	TGTGCCAGCAGCCAAGGCACAGGGAGCACTGAAGCTTTCTTT	CASSQGTGSTEAFF
TRBV7-8	-	TRBJ2-3	-	TGTGCCAGCAGCCCGGCTATGAGGCCAGATACGCAGTATTTT	CASSPAMRPDTQYF
TRBV9	-	TRBJ2-1	TRBD2	TGTGCCAGCAGCGTAGGGACTAGCGCCCGTAATGAGCAGTTCTTC	CASSVGTSARNEQFF
TRBV11-2	-	TRBJ2-7	TRBD2	TGTGCCAGCAGCTGGAGCGGGAATGCCTACGAGCAGTACTTC	CASSWSGNAYEQYF
TRBV9	-	TRBJ2-5	TRBD1	TGTGCCAGCAGACAGGGACAGGGATTGGGAGAGACCCAGTACTTC	CASRQGQGLGETQYF
TRBV5-1	-	TRBJ2-1	-	TGCGCCAGCTCCGGGGGATACAATGAGCAGTTCTTC	CASSGGYNEQFF
TRBV10-3	-	TRBJ1-1	TRBD1	TGTGCCATCACCCCGGGGGACAGGGGATTCGGCACTGAAGCTTTCTTT	CAITPGDRGFGTEAFF